The TCR beta chain under discussion was sequenced for a study of T cells in Graves' hyperthyroidism and ophthalmopathy. Trimming took 5 bases from V and 2 from J; bases not matched to a gene: 9. Germline CDR1 and CDR2: MNHNY and SVGAGI (reference sequence). The CDR3 is 16 amino acids. Clinicians diagnosed patients from clinical symptoms, serum thyroxine and TRAb, thyroid ultrasound and orbital computed tomography. RNA transcripts yielded amplified TCR beta CDR3 regions. The HTBI primer set served for first-round RT-PCR of the TCR CDR3. TCRdb ran MiXCR on the multiplex PCR reads and lists one entry per CDR3 protein. The sample includes 660,000 or so distinct CDR3 sequences, about 45% of them seen just once.

Sequenced input: peripheral blood or thyroid tissue (not recorded which). The chain uses TRBV6-6 and TRBJ2-5; 9 bases fit TRBD2. The TCR comes from an adult man with Graves' disease, either hyperthyroidism or ophthalmopathy (not recorded which). The CDR3: CASSAFSGGLQETQYF. CDR3 nucleotides: TGTGCCAGCAGTGCTTTTAGCGGGGGACTACAAGAGACCCAGTACTTC.